Here is one T cell receptor beta chain with its context. Its specificity is not known. The PCR ran on 60 Vbeta and 13 Jbeta primers. The repertoire was sequenced with immunoSEQ multiplex PCR; TCRdb's copy has only in-frame clones and lacks some. The sample has 120,000 to 150,000 clones, approximately 79% seen once. CDR1 is MDHEN, CDR2 SYDVKM, per germline. The trim removed 4 bases at V and 0 bases at J, leaving 4 bases unmatched. The CDR3 is made up of 16 amino acids. The data were obtained in a study of cytomegalovirus exposure and HLA in healthy donors. Study results and limitations: Association of a missense DCLRE1C variant with TCR beta V- and J-gene trimming was reported in a later analysis. The dataset shows that most TCR sequences were rare, while some public TCRs occurred in many donors.

The sequenced sample was PBMCs. The rearrangement joins TRBV28 to TRBJ2-7; 12 positions match TRBD2. The TCR comes from a woman in her thirties or forties in good health and CMV-seropositive. The CDR3, as DNA: TGTGCCAGCAGTTCATCTAGCGGGGGGGCCTCCTACGAGCAGTACTTC. Translation: CASSSSSGGASYEQYF.